What follows is one T cell receptor (beta chain) and its context. Its antigen remains unidentified. The data are from a study of a mutant IDH1 vaccine in newly diagnosed glioma. Study information: Averaging around 40 years of age, treated patients were approximately 62% male and around 40% female.

Specified time point: baseline, week 1 (first vaccination visit). Documented treatment: pre-vaccination baseline after standard-of-care therapy. New WHO grade 3 or 4 astrocytomas that were IDH1-mutant and ATRX-lost had been found in donors. Notes on the study in general: Pseudoprogression apparently tracked independently of changes in top peripheral T cell clonotypes.

TCRdb keeps only in-frame clones here, not all; method: immunoSEQ multiplex PCR. Of about 92,000 clones in the sample, roughly 75% were seen once. The CDR3 has 12 residues. Germline CDR1 is MNHNY and CDR2 is SVGAGI (reference sequence). Trimming shortened V by 2 bases and J by 13 bases, and 11 bases separated the two germline ends. This sample comprised PBMCs, obtained from a glioma patient treated with radiotherapy, temozolomide or both. This rearrangement joins TRBV6-6 to TRBJ1-4, with a tentative D call TRBD1 (5 bases). This TCR was recovered from a man aged 40-55 years with glioma. The CDR3 sequence: CASSYLQELLFF. The CDR3 DNA reads TGTGCCAGCAGTTACCTACAGGAGTTACTGTTTTTT.